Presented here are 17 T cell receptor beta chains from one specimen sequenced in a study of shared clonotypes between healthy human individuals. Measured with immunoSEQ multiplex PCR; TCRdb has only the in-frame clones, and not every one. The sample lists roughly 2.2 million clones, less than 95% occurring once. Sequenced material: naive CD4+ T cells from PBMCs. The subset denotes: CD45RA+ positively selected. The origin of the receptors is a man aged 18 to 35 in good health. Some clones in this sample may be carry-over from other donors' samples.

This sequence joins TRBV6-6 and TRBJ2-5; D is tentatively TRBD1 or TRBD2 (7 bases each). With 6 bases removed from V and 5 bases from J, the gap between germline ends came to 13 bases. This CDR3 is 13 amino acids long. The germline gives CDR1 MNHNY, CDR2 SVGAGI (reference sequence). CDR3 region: CASRPQGGETQYF. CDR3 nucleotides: TGTGCCAGCAGACCCCAGGGGGGGGAGACCCAGTACTTC.

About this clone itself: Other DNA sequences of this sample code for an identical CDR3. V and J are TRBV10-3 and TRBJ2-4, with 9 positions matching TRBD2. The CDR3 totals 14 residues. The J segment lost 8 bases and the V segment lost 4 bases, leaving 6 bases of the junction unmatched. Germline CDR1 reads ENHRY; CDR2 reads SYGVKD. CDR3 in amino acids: CAISGASGTDIQYF. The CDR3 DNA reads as TGTGCCATCAGTGGGGCTAGCGGGACTGACATTCAGTACTTC.

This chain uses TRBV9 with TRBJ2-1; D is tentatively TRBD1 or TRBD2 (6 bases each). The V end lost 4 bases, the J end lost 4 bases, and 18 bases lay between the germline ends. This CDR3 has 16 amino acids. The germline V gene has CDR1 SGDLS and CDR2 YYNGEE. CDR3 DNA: TGTGCCAGCAGCTCAAGGGGGGCTAGCGCTTACAATGAGCAGTTCTTC. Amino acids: CASSSRGASAYNEQFF.

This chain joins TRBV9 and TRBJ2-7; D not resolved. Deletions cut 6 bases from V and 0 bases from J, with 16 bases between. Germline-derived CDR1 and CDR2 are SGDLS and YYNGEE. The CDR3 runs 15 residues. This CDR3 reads CASNAQGQTSYEQYF. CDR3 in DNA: TGTGCCAGCAACGCCCAAGGGCAGACCTCCTACGAGCAGTACTTC.

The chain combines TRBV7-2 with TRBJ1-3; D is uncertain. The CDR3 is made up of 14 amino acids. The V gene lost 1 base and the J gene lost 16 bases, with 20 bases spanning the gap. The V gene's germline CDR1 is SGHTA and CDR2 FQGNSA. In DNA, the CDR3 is TGTGCCAGCAGCTTAGGGGCGGTGAAGCAGCTTCACTATTTT. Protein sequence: CASSLGAVKQLHYF.

CDR3 amino acids: CATLPGWANEKLFF. Here the CDR3 DNA reads TGTGCCACCCTCCCAGGGTGGGCTAATGAAAAACTGTTTTTT. The gene calls are TRBV6-1 and TRBJ1-4; TRBD1 might be the D (5 bases). Germline CDR1 MNHNS, CDR2 SASEGT. This CDR3 is 14 amino acids long. Trimming cost V 10 bases and J 3 bases, with 15 bases left between them.

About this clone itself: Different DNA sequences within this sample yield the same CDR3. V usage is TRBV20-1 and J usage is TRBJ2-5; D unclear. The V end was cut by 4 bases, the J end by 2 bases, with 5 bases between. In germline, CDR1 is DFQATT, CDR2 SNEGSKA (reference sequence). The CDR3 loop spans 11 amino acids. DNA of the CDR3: TGCAGTGCTATTCGGCAAGAGACCCAGTACTTC. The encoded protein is CSAIRQETQYF.

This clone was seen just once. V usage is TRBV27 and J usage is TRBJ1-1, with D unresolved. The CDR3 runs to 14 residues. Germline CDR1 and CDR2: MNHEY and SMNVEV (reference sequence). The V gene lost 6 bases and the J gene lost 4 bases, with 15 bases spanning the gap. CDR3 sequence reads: CASSSPLVGTEAFF. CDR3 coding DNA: TGTGCCAGCAGCTCCCCCCTGGTAGGCACTGAAGCTTTCTTT.

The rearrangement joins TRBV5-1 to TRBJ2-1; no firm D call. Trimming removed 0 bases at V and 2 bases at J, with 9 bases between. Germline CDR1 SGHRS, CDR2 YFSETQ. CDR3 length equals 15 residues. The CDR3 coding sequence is TGCGCCAGCAGCTTGGTGGGTGTCCCCTACAATGAGCAGTTCTTC. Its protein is CASSLVGVPYNEQFF.

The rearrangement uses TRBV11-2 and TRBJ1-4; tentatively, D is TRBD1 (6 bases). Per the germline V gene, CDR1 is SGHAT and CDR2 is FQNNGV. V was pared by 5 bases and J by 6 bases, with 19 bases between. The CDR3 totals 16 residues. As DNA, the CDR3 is TGTGCCAGCAGCCTATATCGGGGGGGGCATGATGAAAAACTGTTTTTT. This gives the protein CASSLYRGGHDEKLFF.

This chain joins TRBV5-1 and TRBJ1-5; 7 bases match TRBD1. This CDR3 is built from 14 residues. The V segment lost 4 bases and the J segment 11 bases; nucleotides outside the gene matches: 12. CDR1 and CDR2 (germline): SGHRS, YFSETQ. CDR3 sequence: CASSPEGRDRAQHF. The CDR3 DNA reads TGCGCCAGCAGCCCAGAAGGCAGGGACAGAGCCCAGCATTTT.

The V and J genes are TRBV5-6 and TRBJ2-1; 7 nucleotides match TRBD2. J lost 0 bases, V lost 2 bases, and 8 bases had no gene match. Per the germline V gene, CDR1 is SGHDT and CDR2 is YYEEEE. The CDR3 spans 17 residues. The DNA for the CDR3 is TGTGCCAGCAGCTTTACCCTAGCGGATGCCTCCTACAATGAGCAGTTCTTC. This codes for CASSFTLADASYNEQFF. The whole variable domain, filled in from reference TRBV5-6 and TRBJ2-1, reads DAGVTQSPTHLIKTRGQQVTLRCSPKSGHDTVSWYQQALGQGPQFIFQYYEEEERQRGNFPDRFSGHQFPNYSSELNVNALLLGDSALYLCASSFTLADASYNEQFFGPGTRLTVL.

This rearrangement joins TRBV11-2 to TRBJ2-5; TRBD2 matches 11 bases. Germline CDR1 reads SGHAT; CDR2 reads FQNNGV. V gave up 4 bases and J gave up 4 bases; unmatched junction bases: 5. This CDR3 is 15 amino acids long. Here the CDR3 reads CASSSTGTSGETQYF. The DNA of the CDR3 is TGTGCCAGCAGCTCTACCGGGACTAGCGGAGAGACCCAGTACTTC.

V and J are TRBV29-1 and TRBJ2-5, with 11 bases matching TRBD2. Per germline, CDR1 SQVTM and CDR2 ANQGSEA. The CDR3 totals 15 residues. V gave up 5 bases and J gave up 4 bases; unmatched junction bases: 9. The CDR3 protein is CSVPGTSGSLETQYF. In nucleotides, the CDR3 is TGCAGCGTTCCCGGGACTAGCGGTAGCTTAGAGACCCAGTACTTC.

The CDR3 is CSARLAYGYTF. The CDR3 nucleotides read TGCAGTGCTAGGCTGGCCTATGGCTACACCTTC. The V gene is TRBV20-1, the J gene TRBJ1-2, with unresolved D. The germline V and J ends were trimmed by 3 bases and 4 bases, with 6 bases remaining between them. This CDR3 comprises 11 residues. In germline, CDR1 is DFQATT, CDR2 SNEGSKA (reference sequence).

The CDR3 here is CASSPSLNNEQFF. The DNA for the CDR3 is TGTGCCAGCTCACCGAGTCTCAACAATGAGCAGTTCTTC. The chain employs TRBV18 and TRBJ2-1, with unresolved D. The CDR3 is made up of 13 amino acids. Trimming cost V 3 bases and J 5 bases, with 8 bases left between them. CDR1 is KGHSH and CDR2 is LQKENI in the germline V gene.

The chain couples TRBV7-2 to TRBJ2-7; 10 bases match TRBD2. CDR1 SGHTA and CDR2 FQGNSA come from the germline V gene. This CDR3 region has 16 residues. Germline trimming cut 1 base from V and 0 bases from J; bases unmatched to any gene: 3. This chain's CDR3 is CASSLDPSGSSYEQYF. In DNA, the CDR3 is TGTGCCAGCAGCTTAGATCCTAGCGGGAGCTCCTACGAGCAGTACTTC.